A single sample is the source of the 31 T cell receptor beta chains below, sequenced in a study of a mutant IDH1 vaccine in newly diagnosed glioma. The time point here: week 23, last vaccination. All doses held 300 ug of mutant IDH1 20-mer peptide, with topical imiquimod. What these receptors recognize is not known. The data were produced by immunoSEQ multiplex PCR, yet TCRdb's version contains in-frame clones alone and is incomplete. The data contain about 67,000 clones, nearly 85% of them singletons. The sample in question was PBMCs, obtained from a glioma patient whose treatment included an IDH1 peptide vaccine. All receptors come from a man between 18 and 35 years old with glioma.

This clone showed up just a few times. The chain is built from TRBV2 and TRBJ2-7, with D perhaps TRBD1 (6 bases). The germline CDR1 and CDR2 sequences are SNHLY and FYNNEI. Between the trimmed V and J ends, which lost 4 bases and 0 bases, there was a span of 10 bases. This CDR3 comprises 14 residues. The CDR3: CASSASTGSYEQYF. The CDR3 DNA sequence: TGTGCCAGCAGTGCCTCGACAGGCTCCTACGAGCAGTACTTC.

V is TRBV10-3 and J is TRBJ1-1; D might be TRBD1 (6 bases). Deletions cut 4 bases from V and 0 bases from J, with 15 bases between. The length of the CDR3 is 16 residues. Germline loops: CDR1 ENHRY, CDR2 SYGVKD. In nucleotides, the CDR3 is TGTGCCATCAGTGCTCTACAGGGCAACGTGAACACTGAAGCTTTCTTT. Translating gives CAISALQGNVNTEAFF.

The chain has TRBV2 and TRBJ2-5; 8 bases are a match to TRBD2. The trim removed 3 bases at V and 2 bases at J, leaving 8 bases unmatched. This CDR3 contains 16 residues. Germline values: CDR1 SNHLY, CDR2 FYNNEI. CDR3: CASSDGTSDEQETQYF. In nucleotides, the CDR3 is TGTGCCAGCAGTGATGGGACTAGTGATGAACAAGAGACCCAGTACTTC.

The rearrangement uses TRBV5-1 and TRBJ1-6; D is unresolved. This CDR3 is built from 16 residues. In germline, CDR1 is SGHRS, CDR2 YFSETQ. V dropped 0 bases and J dropped 10 bases, with 17 bases sitting between them. The CDR3 loop reads CASSLAVTNIRSPLHF. For the CDR3, the DNA is TGCGCCAGCAGCTTGGCTGTGACAAATATACGCTCACCCCTCCACTTT.

The chain carries TRBV5-1 and TRBJ1-1, with TRBD1 matching 7 bases. Trimming cost V 4 bases and J 0 bases; bases outside gene matches: 15. The CDR3 consists of 18 residues. Germline V gene lookup returns CDR1 SGHRS and CDR2 YFSETQ. The CDR3 reads CASSQGIPPTGLNTEAFF. The CDR3, as DNA: TGCGCCAGCAGCCAAGGCATCCCCCCGACAGGGTTGAACACTGAAGCTTTCTTT.

V is TRBV7-9 and J is TRBJ1-1; D is ambiguous. The CDR3 totals 14 residues. Germline CDR1 and CDR2: SEHNR and FQNEAQ (reference sequence). The ends were cut back, 5 bases at V and 6 bases at J, with 16 bases in the middle. The CDR3 DNA sequence: TGTGCCAGCAGCCTCCCTGGCGTTGTTGCTGAAGCTTTCTTT. Translation: CASSLPGVVAEAFF.

J is TRBJ2-4 and V is TRBV5-1; possibly TRBD2 for D (6 bases). CDR1 is SGHRS and CDR2 is YFSETQ in the germline V gene. The CDR3 has 15 residues. V was trimmed by 0 bases and J by 6 bases, leaving 13 bases between them. The CDR3 spells CASSLGPGEANIQYF. As DNA, the CDR3 is TGCGCCAGCAGCTTGGGTCCGGGGGAGGCAAACATTCAGTACTTC.

This chain joins TRBV30 and TRBJ2-7; D remains unclear. Trimming cost V 3 bases and J 3 bases, with 9 bases left between them. From germline, CDR1 is GTSNPN and CDR2 SVGIG (reference sequence). The CDR3 is made up of 12 amino acids. The CDR3 bases are TGTGCCTGGAGAAGGACGGGCTACGAGCAGTACTTC. It codes for CAWRRTGYEQYF.

The rearrangement joins TRBV13 to TRBJ2-7; D unclear. The CDR3 has 15 amino acids. V gave up 5 bases and J gave up 4 bases, with 18 bases separating them. Germline CDR1 is PRHDT and CDR2 is FYEKMQ (reference sequence). The CDR3 DNA reads TGTGCCAGCAGCACACCTCCCAGCCCTCCTTACGAGCAGTACTTC. It specifies CASSTPPSPPYEQYF.

The rearrangement links TRBV2 to TRBJ2-7; D is possibly TRBD2 (6 bases). Trimming took off 7 bases at V and 3 bases at J, with 19 bases between the two ends. CDR3 length: 15 amino acids. The germline V gene has CDR1 SNHLY and CDR2 FYNNEI. CDR3 loop: CASTMGLPPSYEQYF. The CDR3 nucleotides read TGTGCCAGCACCATGGGACTCCCCCCAAGCTACGAGCAGTACTTC.

This chain links TRBV4-1 with TRBJ2-7; a possible D gene is TRBD1 (5 bases). This CDR3 spans 15 amino acids. The V gene lost 1 base and the J gene lost 3 bases, with 13 bases spanning the gap. Germline CDR1 MGHRA, CDR2 YSYEKL. CDR3 loop: CASSQGVGPGYEQYF. In DNA, the CDR3 is TGCGCCAGCAGCCAAGGGGTGGGGCCAGGCTACGAGCAGTACTTC.

CDR3 sequence (DNA): TGTGCCAGCAGCTTCACCGGGACAGGAATTTACAATGAGCAGTTCTTC. Protein: CASSFTGTGIYNEQFF. The chain employs TRBV5-6 and TRBJ2-1; TRBD1 matches 8 bases. Looked up from germline, CDR1 is SGHDT and CDR2 is YYEEEE. The length of the CDR3 is 16 residues. The V and J ends lost 2 bases and 4 bases, in that order; junction bases with no gene match: 8. Combining the CDR3 with reference TRBV5-6 and TRBJ2-1 gives the whole variable domain DAGVTQSPTHLIKTRGQQVTLRCSPKSGHDTVSWYQQALGQGPQFIFQYYEEEERQRGNFPDRFSGHQFPNYSSELNVNALLLGDSALYLCASSFTGTGIYNEQFFGPGTRLTVL.

In DNA form, the CDR3 reads TGTGCCAGCAGCTTAGATTCGGACCTCCAGTTCTTC. Translation gives CASSLDSDLQFF. The chain recombines TRBV7-8 with TRBJ2-1; unclear D gene. Trimming cost V 1 base and J 13 bases, with 11 bases left between them. This CDR3 comprises 12 residues. Germline assignment: CDR1 SGHVS and CDR2 FQNEAQ. Drawing the rest from reference TRBV7-8 and TRBJ2-1, the complete variable domain is GAGVSQSPRYKVAKRGQDVALRCDPISGHVSLFWYQQALGQGPEFLTYFQNEAQLDKSGLPSDRFFAERPEGSVSTLKIQRTQQEDSAVYLCASSLDSDLQFFGPGTRLTVL.

This chain uses TRBV27 with TRBJ2-1, with TRBD2 matching 7 bases. Losses at the gene ends were 2 bases for V and 3 bases for J; bases not matched to a gene: 4. Germline CDR1 reads MNHEY; CDR2 reads SMNVEV (reference sequence). The CDR3 extends over 15 amino acids. The CDR3 nucleotides read TGTGCCAGCAGTTTAGTGGGGGGGGTCTACAATGAGCAGTTCTTC. It translates to CASSLVGGVYNEQFF.

The genes are TRBV28 and TRBJ1-5; D uncertain. Trimming took off 6 bases at V and 0 bases at J, with 9 bases between the two ends. The V gene's germline CDR1 is MDHEN and CDR2 SYDVKM. The CDR3 is made up of 14 amino acids. The CDR3, as DNA: TGTGCCAGCAGGCCCCTTGGTAGCAATCAGCCCCAGCATTTT. Its translation: CASRPLGSNQPQHF.

The J gene is TRBJ1-2, the V gene TRBV5-6; D is possibly TRBD1 (5 bases). This CDR3 is built from 15 residues. Per the germline V gene, CDR1 is SGHDT and CDR2 is YYEEEE. V was clipped by 0 bases and J by 3 bases, with 12 bases between them. DNA for the CDR3: TGTGCCAGCAGCTTGGCAGGAACAGGCTACTATGGCTACACCTTC. Translating gives CASSLAGTGYYGYTF.

This chain links TRBV10-3 with TRBJ2-7; 10 bases fit TRBD2. The germline CDR1 and CDR2 sequences are ENHRY and SYGVKD. The CDR3 sequence is 14 residues long. The V gene end was trimmed by 6 bases and the J gene end by 4 bases; junction bases not matched to a gene: 6. The CDR3 DNA reads as TGTGCCATCAGCGGGCTAGCGGGAGCGTACGAGCAGTACTTC. This translates into CAISGLAGAYEQYF.

The chain has TRBV15 and TRBJ1-3; D is undetermined. Germline V gives CDR1 LNHNV, CDR2 YYDKDF (reference sequence). Trimming took 4 bases from V and 5 from J, leaving 15 bases between them. The CDR3 sequence is 15 residues long. This CDR3 reads CATSMGIESRNTIYF. The CDR3 DNA is TGTGCCACCAGCATGGGGATCGAGTCTAGAAACACCATATATTTT.

The genes are TRBV30 and TRBJ2-3, with D unclear. The CDR3 runs to 14 residues. V shed 1 base and J shed 2 bases, with 10 bases lying between them. Germline CDR1 is GTSNPN and CDR2 is SVGIG (reference sequence). CDR3 coding DNA: TGTGCCTGGAGTGCAGGCATGGACACAGATACGCAGTATTTT. Its protein product is CAWSAGMDTDTQYF.

This clone appeared a few times. The CDR3 protein is CASSLKGLGQPQHF. The CDR3 region has the DNA TGTGCCAGCAGCTTGAAGGGGCTGGGTCAGCCCCAGCATTTT. This chain connects TRBV5-6 to TRBJ1-5, with D possibly being TRBD1 (5 bases). CDR3 length: 14 residues. With 1 base removed from V and 6 bases from J, the gap between germline ends came to 11 bases. Germline lookup yields CDR1 SGHDT and CDR2 YYEEEE.

This chain connects TRBV6-6 to TRBJ2-1; TRBD1 matches 7 bases. CDR3 size: 13 residues. Germline CDR1 MNHNY, CDR2 SVGAGI (reference sequence). V was pared by 6 bases and J by 7 bases, with 6 bases of the junction left unmatched. The CDR3 reads CASSYLQGNEQFF. In nucleotides, the CDR3 is TGTGCCAGCAGCTACCTACAGGGGAATGAGCAGTTCTTC.

The J gene is TRBJ2-7, the V gene TRBV7-9; D gene uncertain. Per the germline V gene, CDR1 is SEHNR and CDR2 is FQNEAQ (reference sequence). V lost 1 base, J lost 5 bases, and 15 bases lay in between. CDR3 length: 15 amino acids. The CDR3 nucleotides are TGTGCCAGCAGCTTAGGAGGAGCGAAAGGCGACGAGCAGTACTTC. It yields the protein CASSLGGAKGDEQYF.

This rearrangement joins TRBV14 to TRBJ2-7, with a weak D call TRBD2 (7 bases). The CDR3 has 15 amino acids. V was cut by 1 base and J by 2 bases, with 12 bases left in between. CDR1 is SGHDN and CDR2 is FVKESK in the germline V gene. CDR3 region: CASSQVKGGAYEQYF. CDR3 DNA: TGTGCCAGCAGCCAAGTTAAAGGGGGGGCCTACGAGCAGTACTTC. Full variable domain (remainder filled in from reference TRBV14 and TRBJ2-7): EAGVTQFPSHSVIEKGQTVTLRCDPISGHDNLYWYRRVMGKEIKFLLHFVKESKQDESGMPNNRFLAERTGGTYSTLKVQPAELEDSGVYFCASSQVKGGAYEQYFGPGTRLTVT.

The CDR3 coding sequence is TGCAGCCTGACGTGGGACACTGAAGCTTTCTTT. Protein sequence: CSLTWDTEAFF. This chain connects TRBV20-1 to TRBJ1-1; no reliable D call. The CDR3 consists of 11 residues. The germline V gene encodes CDR1 DFQATT and CDR2 SNEGSKA (reference sequence).

CDR3 residues: CASTPAGTHRGANVLTF. In DNA form, the CDR3 reads TGTGCCAGCACCCCAGCGGGAACCCATAGGGGGGCCAACGTCCTGACTTTC. This chain connects TRBV2 to TRBJ2-6, with TRBD2 matching 7 bases. The CDR3 has 17 amino acids. V lost 7 bases and J lost 4; bases outside the gene matches: 13. Per the germline V gene, CDR1 is SNHLY and CDR2 is FYNNEI.

The rearrangement joins TRBV28 to TRBJ2-7; either TRBD1 or TRBD2 may supply D (5 bases each). Trimming stripped 3 bases from V and 9 bases from J, with 9 bases between. The germline CDR1 and CDR2 sequences are MDHEN and SYDVKM. There are 11 residues in the CDR3. The CDR3 spells CASSLRGGQYF. CDR3 nucleotides: TGTGCCAGCAGTTTGAGGGGTGGGCAGTACTTC.

This chain joins TRBV9 and TRBJ1-2; maybe TRBD1 (6 bases). Deletions cut 3 bases from V and 2 bases from J, with 17 bases between. The germline CDR1 and CDR2 sequences are SGDLS and YYNGEE. This CDR3 comprises 16 residues. CDR3 in DNA: TGTGCCAGCAGCGACGGGACAACAGGTATAAACTATGGCTACACCTTC. Translated: CASSDGTTGINYGYTF.

CDR3 sequence reads: CAISPGQLNYGYTF. CDR3 nucleotide sequence: TGTGCCATCAGCCCCGGACAGCTTAACTATGGCTACACCTTC. The chain recombines TRBV10-3 with TRBJ1-2; the D gene is possibly TRBD1 (6 bases). The CDR3 spans 14 residues. V was trimmed by 6 bases and J by 1 base, leaving 12 bases between them. Looked up from germline, CDR1 is ENHRY and CDR2 is SYGVKD.

The chain combines TRBV19 with TRBJ1-1; maybe TRBD1 (6 bases). The V gene lost 5 bases and the J gene lost 6 bases, with 16 bases spanning the gap. CDR3 size: 14 residues. CDR1 LNHDA and CDR2 SQIVND come from the germline V gene (reference sequence). The CDR3 coding sequence is TGTGCCAGTAGTGCCGAGGGGGTCGCGGCTGAAGCTTTCTTT. As protein: CASSAEGVAAEAFF.

This clone occurred once. The chain has TRBV5-6 and TRBJ2-7, with D possibly TRBD1 on 5 matching bases. CDR1 SGHDT and CDR2 YYEEEE come from the germline V gene. V shed 4 bases and J shed 5 bases, with 19 bases lying between them. The CDR3 sequence is 15 residues long. CDR3 residues: CASSPGWDLGNEQYF. The CDR3 nucleotides are TGTGCCAGCAGCCCAGGGTGGGATCTGGGGAACGAGCAGTACTTC.

The CDR3 sequence: CASSLLGAATNEKLFF. DNA of the CDR3: TGTGCCAGCAGTTTACTGGGGGCCGCAACTAATGAAAAACTGTTTTTT. The chain is built from TRBV27 and TRBJ1-4; D may be TRBD1 (6 bases). CDR3 length: 16 amino acids. CDR1 is MNHEY, CDR2 SMNVEV, per germline (reference sequence). The V end lost 2 bases, the J end lost 0 bases, and 10 bases lay between the germline ends.